Listed below are T cell receptor beta chains from one sample, sequenced in a study of T-cell memory formation after mild COVID-19. TCRdb redid the calling of the 5' RACE reads with MiXCR, one entry per CDR3 protein. The data contain some 600,000 distinct CDR3 sequences, 17% of them singletons. Material: PBMCs or a T cell subset sorted from them (not recorded which). Source of these receptors: an adult woman who had mild COVID-19 (a few samples of this study predate the infection). Cell type and time point are not known. CDR3s include the opening cysteine and the closing phenylalanine or tryptophan. A D gene is named only where the DNA matches it firmly. Size is stated for part of the rows, as once, few or many counts, or as a class when the clone is expanded.

TRBJ2-3 TRBV6-6 once TRBD2 TGTGCCAGCAGTTACTCGGGGACTAGCGCCGGGGGCACAGATACGCAGTATTTT CASSYSGTSAGGTDTQYF
TRBJ1-1 TRBV6-6 few NA TGTGCCAGCACCCTCGTGGGGAACACTGAAGCTTTCTTT CASTLVGNTEAFF
TRBJ2-2 TRBV20-1 NA TRBD1 TGCAGTGCGGGACAGGGTTCCACCGGGGAGCTGTTTTTT CSAGQGSTGELFF
TRBJ1-2 TRBV5-1 NA NA TGCGCCAGCAGCCCTTCGACGCTCCGGCGCTACACCTTC CASSPSTLRRYTF
TRBJ2-1 TRBV4-1 NA NA TGCGCCAGCAGCCAAGATCCTGGTAGAATTGAGCAGTTCTTC CASSQDPGRIEQFF
TRBJ1-2 TRBV12-3/TRBV12-4 NA NA TGTCCAGCGAACAAGCAGGGACCCTATGGCTACACCTTC CPANKQGPYGYTF
TRBJ2-7 TRBV6-2/TRBV6-3 many NA TGTGCCAGCAAACCAGGATGGGGATACGAGCAGTACTTC CASKPGWGYEQYF
TRBJ1-1 TRBV4-1 NA NA TGCGCCAGCAGCCAAGGGTCCCGACAGGTTGAAGCTTTCTTT CASSQGSRQVEAFF
TRBJ1-1 TRBV11-2 NA NA TGTGCCAGCAGCTCGCTCCGAGGCCCGGGACTGAGAGCTTTCTTT CASSSLRGPGLRAFF
TRBJ1-1 TRBV5-1 few NA TGCGCCAGCAGCTTGACAGGAACTATGAACACTGAAGCTTTCTTT CASSLTGTMNTEAFF
TRBJ1-1 TRBV7-6 NA TRBD1 TGTGCCAGCAGCCCGGAAGTGGGACAGTTTGGAACTGAAGCTTTCTTT CASSPEVGQFGTEAFF
TRBJ1-2 TRBV5-4 NA NA TGTGCCAGCAGCTTGCTAACCGGCTATGGCTACACCTTC CASSLLTGYGYTF
TRBJ2-1 TRBV12-3/TRBV12-4 few NA TGTGCCAGCAGTTTGCAGGTAATCTACAATGAGCAGTTCTTC CASSLQVIYNEQFF
TRBJ2-2 TRBV11-3 NA NA TGTGCCAGCAGCCGAACCGGGAGTACGACCGGTGAGCTGTTTTTT CASSRTGSTTGELFF
TRBJ2-3 TRBV5-1 many NA TGCGCCAGCAGCTTTGGGGCGGGTCCACTCACAGATACGCAGTATTTT CASSFGAGPLTDTQYF
TRBJ2-7 TRBV21-1 few NA TGTGCCAGCAGCAAAGCGGTCGGGAAGTCTGTCAACGAGCAGTACTTC CASSKAVGKSVNEQYF
TRBJ1-2 TRBV12-3/TRBV12-4 few NA TGTGCCAGCACCCGGTTGATGGGAGGATACTATGGCTACACCTTC CASTRLMGGYYGYTF
TRBJ2-5 TRBV3-1 few TRBD1 TGTGCCAGCAGCCAAGACGGAGCAGGGGGCAGGATCCAAGAGACCCAGTACTTC CASSQDGAGGRIQETQYF
TRBJ2-1 TRBV7-9 NA TRBD1 TGTGCCAGCCAGGGACAGAGAACCAATGAGCAGTTCTTC CASQGQRTNEQFF
TRBJ1-4 TRBV11-2 few NA TGTGCCAGCAGCTTCCGGGGAGCAACTAATGAAAAACTGTTTTTT CASSFRGATNEKLFF
TRBJ2-3 TRBV5-1 NA NA TGCGCCAGCAGTTTCAGGGGCCACAGCACAGATACGCAGTATTTT CASSFRGHSTDTQYF
TRBJ2-1 TRBV9 few NA TGTGCCAGCAGCGTAGCAAAGTGGGGGTTCTACAATGAGCAGTTCTTC CASSVAKWGFYNEQFF
TRBJ2-2 TRBV20-1 NA NA TGCAGTGCTAGCGGGAGTACCGCCGGGGAGCTGTTTTTT CSASGSTAGELFF
TRBJ2-2 TRBV7-3 few TRBD1 TGTGCCAGCAGCTTTATACAGGGGTCGGGGACCGGGGAGCTGTTTTTT CASSFIQGSGTGELFF
TRBJ1-2 TRBV5-1 few NA TGCGCCAGCAGCTTAACAGGAAGAGCTAACTATGGCTACACCTTC CASSLTGRANYGYTF
TRBJ2-1 TRBV7-3 once TRBD1 TGTGCCAGCAGCCAGGGGACAGGGGGCGAGCAGTTCTTC CASSQGTGGEQFF
TRBJ2-7 TRBV25-1 few NA TGTGCCAGCAGTGAATTAAGGGGAAAAACTAACGAGCAGTACTTC CASSELRGKTNEQYF
TRBJ2-2 TRBV7-3 many NA TGTGCCAGCAGCTTAACCTCCCCCGGGGAGCTGTTTTTT CASSLTSPGELFF